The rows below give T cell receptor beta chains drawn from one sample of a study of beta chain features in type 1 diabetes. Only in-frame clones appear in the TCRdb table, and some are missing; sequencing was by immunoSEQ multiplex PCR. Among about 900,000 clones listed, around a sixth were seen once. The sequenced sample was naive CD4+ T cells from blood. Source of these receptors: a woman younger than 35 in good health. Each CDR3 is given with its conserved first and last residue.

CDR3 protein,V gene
CASSQTPTGSEQYF,TRBV28
CASSSLLTGSREKLFF,TRBV27
CATSREPTILNEQFF,TRBV15
CASSDALDSTDTQYF,TRBV6-4
CAISGQRTEAFF,TRBV10-3
CASSQDGSGRVIQYF,TRBV4-3
CASSYSEGGDYGYTF,TRBV6-5
CASEGEAKNIQYF,TRBV7-9
CASSPRLIYGYTF,TRBV9
CSAEGASGSTYLEQFF,TRBV29-1
CASRAGNTGELFF,TRBV28
CASSFVGTSYNEQFF,TRBV27
CASSLSSRASRVQYF,TRBV7-2
CATSRAPGTSYEQYF,TRBV15
CASSHPIREGELFF,TRBV4-2
CASSARTGHTGELFF,TRBV2
CRGWQVKRLTQYF,TRBV29-1
CASSLVAISDTNEQYF,TRBV11-1
CASSLTSGGTEAFF,TRBV7-3
CASSLASRGTPGNTIYF,TRBV7-9
CASQGLAYEQYF,TRBV28